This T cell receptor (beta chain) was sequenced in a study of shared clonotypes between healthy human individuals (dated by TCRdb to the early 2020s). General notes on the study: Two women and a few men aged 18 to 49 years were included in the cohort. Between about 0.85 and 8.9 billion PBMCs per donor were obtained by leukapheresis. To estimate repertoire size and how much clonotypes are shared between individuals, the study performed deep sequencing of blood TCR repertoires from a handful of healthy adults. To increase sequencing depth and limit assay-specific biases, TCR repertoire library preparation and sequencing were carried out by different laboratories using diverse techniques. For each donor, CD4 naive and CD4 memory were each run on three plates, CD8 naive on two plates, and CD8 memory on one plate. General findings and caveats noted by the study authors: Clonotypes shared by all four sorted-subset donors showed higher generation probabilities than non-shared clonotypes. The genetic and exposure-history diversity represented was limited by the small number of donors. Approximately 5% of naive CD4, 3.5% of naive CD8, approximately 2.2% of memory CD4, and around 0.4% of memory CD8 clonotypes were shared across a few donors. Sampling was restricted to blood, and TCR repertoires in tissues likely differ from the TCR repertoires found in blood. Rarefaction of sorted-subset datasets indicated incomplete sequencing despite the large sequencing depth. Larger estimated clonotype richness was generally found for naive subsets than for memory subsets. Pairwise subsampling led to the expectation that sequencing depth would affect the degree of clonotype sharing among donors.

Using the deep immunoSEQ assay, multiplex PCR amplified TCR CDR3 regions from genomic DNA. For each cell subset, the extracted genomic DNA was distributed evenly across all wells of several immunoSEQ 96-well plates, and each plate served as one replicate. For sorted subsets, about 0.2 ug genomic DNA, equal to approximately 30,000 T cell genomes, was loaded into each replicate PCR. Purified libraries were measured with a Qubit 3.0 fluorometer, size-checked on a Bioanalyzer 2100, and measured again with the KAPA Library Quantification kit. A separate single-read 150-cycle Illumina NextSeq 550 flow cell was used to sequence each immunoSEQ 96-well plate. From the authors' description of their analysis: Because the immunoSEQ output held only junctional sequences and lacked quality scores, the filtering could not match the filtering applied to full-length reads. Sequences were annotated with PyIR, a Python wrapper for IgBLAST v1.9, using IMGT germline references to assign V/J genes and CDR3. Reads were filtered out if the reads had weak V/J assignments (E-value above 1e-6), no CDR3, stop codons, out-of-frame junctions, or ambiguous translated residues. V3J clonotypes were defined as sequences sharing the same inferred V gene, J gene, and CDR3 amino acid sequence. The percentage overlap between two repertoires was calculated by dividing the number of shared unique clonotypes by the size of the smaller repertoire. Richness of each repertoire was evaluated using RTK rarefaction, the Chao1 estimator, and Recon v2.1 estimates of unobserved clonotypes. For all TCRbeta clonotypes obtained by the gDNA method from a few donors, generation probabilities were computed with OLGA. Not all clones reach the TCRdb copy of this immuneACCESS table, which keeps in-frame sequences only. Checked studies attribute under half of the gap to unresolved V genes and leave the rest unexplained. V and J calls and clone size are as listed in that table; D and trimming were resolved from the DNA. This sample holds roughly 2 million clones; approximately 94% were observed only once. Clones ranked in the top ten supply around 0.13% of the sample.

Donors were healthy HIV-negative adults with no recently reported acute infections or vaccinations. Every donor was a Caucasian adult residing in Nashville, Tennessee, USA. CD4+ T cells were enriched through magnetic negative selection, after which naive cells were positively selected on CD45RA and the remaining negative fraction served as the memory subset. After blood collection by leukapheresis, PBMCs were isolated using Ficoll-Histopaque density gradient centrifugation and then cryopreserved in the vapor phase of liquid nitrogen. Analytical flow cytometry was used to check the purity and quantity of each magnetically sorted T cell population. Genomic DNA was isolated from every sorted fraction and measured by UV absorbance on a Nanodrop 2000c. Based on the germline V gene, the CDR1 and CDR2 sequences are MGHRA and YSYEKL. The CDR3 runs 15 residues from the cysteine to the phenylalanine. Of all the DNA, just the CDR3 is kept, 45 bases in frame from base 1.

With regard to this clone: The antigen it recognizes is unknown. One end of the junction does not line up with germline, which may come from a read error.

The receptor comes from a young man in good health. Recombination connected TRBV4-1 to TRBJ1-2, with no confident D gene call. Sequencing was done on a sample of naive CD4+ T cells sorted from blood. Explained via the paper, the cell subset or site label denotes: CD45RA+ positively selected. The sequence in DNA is TGCGCTAGCAGCCAAGCGGAGGGCGACTACTATGGCTACACCTTC. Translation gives CASSQAEGDYYGYTF.